This T cell receptor (beta chain) was captured in a study of technical replicates of blood from a few donors (dated by TCRdb to 2016 to 2017). V sheds 3 bases and J sheds 0 bases, leaving 8 bases between their ends. Taken from cysteine to phenylalanine, the CDR3 has 14 residues. The retained sequence is limited to the CDR3, 42 bases, with the frame set at the first base. The germline V gene encodes CDR1 GTSNPN and CDR2 SVGIG (reference sequence). In regard to this clone: Its target antigen remains unknown. Qualities for individual bases were not recorded, and no much larger clone is one base off.

Libraries were built with the immunoSEQ multiplex PCR assay. TCRdb holds this immuneACCESS table with in-frame rearrangements only. Some clones are missing; in checked studies, unresolved V genes explain under half, and the rest has no known cause. The sample data list under 75,000 clones, and 80% to 95% of these were observed just once. The ten largest clones take up roughly 4.2% of the sample. Material for sequencing was PBMCs. This receptor was taken from a human donor in good health. Some clones in this sample may be carry-over from other donors' samples. Recombination linked TRBV30 to TRBJ2-2; TRBD2 might be the D gene, on 6 matching bases. In nucleotides, the sequence is TGTGCCTGGAGAGCGGGCGCGAACACCGGGGAGCTGTTTTTT. Its protein is CAWRAGANTGELFF. With the portions outside the CDR3 filled from the reference TRBV30 and TRBJ2-2 genes, the complete variable region becomes SQTIHQWPATLVQPVGSPLSLECTVEGTSNPNLYWYRQAAGRGLQLLFYSVGIGQISSEVPQNLSASRPQDRQFILSSKKLLLSDSGFYLCAWRAGANTGELFFGEGSRLTVL.